This T cell receptor (beta chain) was recovered during a study of T cell responses to AZD1222 COVID-19 vaccine. Study-level results: Most donors were white British, females outnumbered males, and clonal diversity was possibly underestimated. Vaccination with two AZD1222 doses was followed by a rise in Spike-specific TCR breadth and depth.

The table came from immunoSEQ multiplex PCR; TCRdb's copy has only in-frame clones and leaves some out. The sample records 90,000 to 120,000 clones, approximately 86% being singletons. This clone was counted a single time. Its specificity is not known. The sample consisted of peripheral blood, taken 28 days after the second dose of the MenACWY control vaccine. This TCR derives from an adult who received the MenACWY meningococcal vaccine as a control.

In DNA form, the CDR3 reads TGTGCCAGCAGCAAAGGGAATTCACCCCTCCACTTT. It encodes CASSKGNSPLHF. The chain recombines TRBV7-3 with TRBJ1-6; D is unclear. Germline loops: CDR1 SGHTA, CDR2 FQGTGA. This CDR3 region has 12 residues. V gave up 5 bases and J gave up 7 bases, with 6 bases separating them.